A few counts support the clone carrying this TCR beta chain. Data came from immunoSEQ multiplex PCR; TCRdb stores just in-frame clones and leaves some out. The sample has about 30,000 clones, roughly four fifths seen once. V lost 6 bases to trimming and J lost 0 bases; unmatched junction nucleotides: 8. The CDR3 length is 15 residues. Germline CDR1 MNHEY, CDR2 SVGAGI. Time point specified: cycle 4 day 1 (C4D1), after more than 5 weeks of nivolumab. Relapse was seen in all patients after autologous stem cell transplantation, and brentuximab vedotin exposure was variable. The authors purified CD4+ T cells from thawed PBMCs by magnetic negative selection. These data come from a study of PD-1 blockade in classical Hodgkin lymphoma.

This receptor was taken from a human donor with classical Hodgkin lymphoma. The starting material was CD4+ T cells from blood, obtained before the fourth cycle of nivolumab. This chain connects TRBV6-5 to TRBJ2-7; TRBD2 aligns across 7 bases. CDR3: CASSLTSASSYEQYF. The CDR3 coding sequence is TGTGCCAGCAGCCTAACTAGCGCCAGCTCCTACGAGCAGTACTTC.